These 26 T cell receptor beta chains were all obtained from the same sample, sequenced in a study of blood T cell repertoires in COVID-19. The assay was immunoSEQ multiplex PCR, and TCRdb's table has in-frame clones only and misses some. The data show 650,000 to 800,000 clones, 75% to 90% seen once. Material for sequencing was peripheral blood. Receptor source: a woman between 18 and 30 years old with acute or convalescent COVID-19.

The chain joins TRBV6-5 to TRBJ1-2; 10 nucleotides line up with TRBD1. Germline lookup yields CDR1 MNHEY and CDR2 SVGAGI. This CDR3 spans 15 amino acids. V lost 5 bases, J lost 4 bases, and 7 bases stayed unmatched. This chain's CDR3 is CASSPGTGVSYGYTF. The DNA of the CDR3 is TGTGCCAGCAGTCCCGGGACAGGGGTCTCCTATGGCTACACCTTC.

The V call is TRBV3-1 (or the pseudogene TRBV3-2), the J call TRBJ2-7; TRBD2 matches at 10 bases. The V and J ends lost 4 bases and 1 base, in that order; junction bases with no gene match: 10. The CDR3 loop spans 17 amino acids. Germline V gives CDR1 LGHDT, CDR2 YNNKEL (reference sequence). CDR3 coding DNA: TGTGCCAGCAGCCGATCCATAGCGGGGGGCCCATCCTACGAGCAGTACTTC. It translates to CASSRSIAGGPSYEQYF.

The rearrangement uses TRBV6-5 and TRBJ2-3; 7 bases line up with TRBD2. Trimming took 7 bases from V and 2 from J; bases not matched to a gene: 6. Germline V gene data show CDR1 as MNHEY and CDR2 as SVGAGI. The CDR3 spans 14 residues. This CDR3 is CASTKGLTTDTQYF. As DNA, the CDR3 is TGTGCCAGCACAAAGGGACTAACCACAGATACGCAGTATTTT.

CDR3: CASSPGTGTRQPQHF. CDR3 sequence (DNA): TGTGCCAGCAGCCCCGGGACAGGGACGCGTCAGCCCCAGCATTTT. V gene TRBV5-5 combines with J gene TRBJ1-5, with 9 bases matching TRBD1. The trim removed 4 bases at V and 6 bases at J, leaving 8 bases unmatched. The V gene's germline CDR1 is SGHKS and CDR2 YYEKEE (reference sequence). CDR3 size: 15 residues.

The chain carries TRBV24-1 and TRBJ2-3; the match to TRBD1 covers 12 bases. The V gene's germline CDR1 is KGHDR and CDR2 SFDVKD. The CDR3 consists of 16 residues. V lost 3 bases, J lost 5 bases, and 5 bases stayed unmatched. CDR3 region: CATSDGGQGARDTQYF. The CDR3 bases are TGTGCCACCAGTGATGGGGGACAGGGGGCGAGAGATACGCAGTATTTT.

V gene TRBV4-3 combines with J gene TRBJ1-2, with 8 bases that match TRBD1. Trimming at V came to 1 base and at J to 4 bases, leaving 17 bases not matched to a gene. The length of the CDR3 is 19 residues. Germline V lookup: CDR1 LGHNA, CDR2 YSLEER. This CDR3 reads CASSQAYRDRLHSPYGYTF. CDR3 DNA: TGCGCCAGCAGCCAAGCTTACCGGGACAGGCTTCACAGTCCCTATGGCTACACCTTC.

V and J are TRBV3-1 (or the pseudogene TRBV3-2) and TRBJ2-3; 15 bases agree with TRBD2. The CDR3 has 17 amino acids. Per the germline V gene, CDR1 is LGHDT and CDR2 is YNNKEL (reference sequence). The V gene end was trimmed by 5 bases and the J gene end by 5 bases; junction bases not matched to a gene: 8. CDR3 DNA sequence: TGTGCCAGCAGCATCCTAGGGACTAGCGGGGGGCAAGATACGCAGTATTTT. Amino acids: CASSILGTSGGQDTQYF.

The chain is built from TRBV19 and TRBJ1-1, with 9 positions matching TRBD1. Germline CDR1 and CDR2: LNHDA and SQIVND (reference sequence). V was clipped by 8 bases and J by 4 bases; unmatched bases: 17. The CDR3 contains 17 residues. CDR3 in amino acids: CASETFGTGRKGTEAFF. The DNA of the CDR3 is TGTGCCAGTGAGACGTTTGGGACAGGGCGTAAGGGCACTGAAGCTTTCTTT.

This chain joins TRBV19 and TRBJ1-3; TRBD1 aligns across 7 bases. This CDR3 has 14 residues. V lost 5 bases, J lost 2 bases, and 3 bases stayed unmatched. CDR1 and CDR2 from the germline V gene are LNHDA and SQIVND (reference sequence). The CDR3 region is CASSLGTAGNTIYF. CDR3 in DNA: TGTGCCAGTAGTTTAGGGACAGCTGGAAACACCATATATTTT.

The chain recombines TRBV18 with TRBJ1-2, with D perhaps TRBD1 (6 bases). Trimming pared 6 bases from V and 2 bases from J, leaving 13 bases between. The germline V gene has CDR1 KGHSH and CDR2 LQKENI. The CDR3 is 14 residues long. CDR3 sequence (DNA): TGTGCCAGCTCGTCGACAGGAGAAAACTATGGCTACACCTTC. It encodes CASSSTGENYGYTF.

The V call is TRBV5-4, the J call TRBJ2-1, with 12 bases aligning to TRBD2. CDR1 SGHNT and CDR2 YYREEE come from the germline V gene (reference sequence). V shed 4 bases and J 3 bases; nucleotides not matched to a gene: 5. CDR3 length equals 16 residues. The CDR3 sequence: CASSLAGGPYYNEQFF. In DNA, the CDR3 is TGTGCCAGCAGCCTAGCGGGGGGGCCCTACTACAATGAGCAGTTCTTC.

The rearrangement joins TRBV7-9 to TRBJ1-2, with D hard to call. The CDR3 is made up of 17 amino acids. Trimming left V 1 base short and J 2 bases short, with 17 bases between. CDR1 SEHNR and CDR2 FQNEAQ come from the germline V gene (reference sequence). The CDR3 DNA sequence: TGTGCCAGCAGCTTAGGGACTCCGGTTGGTCGGAACTATGGCTACACCTTC. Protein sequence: CASSLGTPVGRNYGYTF. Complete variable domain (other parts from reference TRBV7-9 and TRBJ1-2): DTGVSQNPRHKITKRGQNVTFRCDPISEHNRLYWYRQTLGQGPEFLTYFQNEAQLEKSRLLSDRFSAERPKGSFSTLEIQRTEQGDSAMYLCASSLGTPVGRNYGYTFGSGTRLTVV.

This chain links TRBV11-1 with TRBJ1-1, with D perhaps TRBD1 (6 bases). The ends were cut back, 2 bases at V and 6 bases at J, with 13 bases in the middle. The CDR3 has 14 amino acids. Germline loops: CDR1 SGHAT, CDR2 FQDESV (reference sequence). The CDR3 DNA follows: TGTGCCAGCAGCTTAACTCACAGGGTCCCTGAAGCTTTCTTT. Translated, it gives CASSLTHRVPEAFF.

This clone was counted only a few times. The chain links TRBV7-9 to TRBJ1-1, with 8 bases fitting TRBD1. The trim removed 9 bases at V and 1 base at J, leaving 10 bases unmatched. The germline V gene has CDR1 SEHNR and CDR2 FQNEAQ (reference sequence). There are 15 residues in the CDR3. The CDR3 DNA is TGTGCCAGTACAGGGGGAGCCCTCCAGAACACTGAAGCTTTCTTT. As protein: CASTGGALQNTEAFF.

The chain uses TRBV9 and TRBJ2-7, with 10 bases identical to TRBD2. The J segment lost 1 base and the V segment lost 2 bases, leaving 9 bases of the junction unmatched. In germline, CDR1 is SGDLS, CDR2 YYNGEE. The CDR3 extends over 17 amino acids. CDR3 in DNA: TGTGCCAGCAGCGTGGGGTCCTCTAGCGGGAGTTCCTACGAGCAGTACTTC. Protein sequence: CASSVGSSSGSSYEQYF.

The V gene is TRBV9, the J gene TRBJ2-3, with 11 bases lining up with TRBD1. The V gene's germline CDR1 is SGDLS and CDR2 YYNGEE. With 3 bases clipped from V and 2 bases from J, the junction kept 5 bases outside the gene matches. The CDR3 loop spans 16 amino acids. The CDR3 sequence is CASSGTGGQNTDTQYF. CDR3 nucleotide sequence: TGTGCCAGCAGCGGGACAGGGGGCCAGAACACAGATACGCAGTATTTT.

DNA of the CDR3: TGTGCCAGCAGACTTCTCAGGGGAGCTGAAGCTTTCTTT. It translates to CASRLLRGAEAFF. The rearrangement joins TRBV27 to TRBJ1-1; possibly TRBD1 for D (6 bases). Germline-derived CDR1 and CDR2 are MNHEY and SMNVEV (reference sequence). V was cut by 6 bases and J by 6 bases, with 14 bases left in between. This CDR3 has 13 residues.

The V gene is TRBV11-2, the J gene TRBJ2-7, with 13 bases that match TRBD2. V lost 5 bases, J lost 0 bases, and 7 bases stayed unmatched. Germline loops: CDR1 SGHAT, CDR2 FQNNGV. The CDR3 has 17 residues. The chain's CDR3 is CASSRRTSGGLSYEQYF. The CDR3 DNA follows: TGTGCCAGCAGCAGACGGACTAGCGGGGGCCTCTCCTACGAGCAGTACTTC.

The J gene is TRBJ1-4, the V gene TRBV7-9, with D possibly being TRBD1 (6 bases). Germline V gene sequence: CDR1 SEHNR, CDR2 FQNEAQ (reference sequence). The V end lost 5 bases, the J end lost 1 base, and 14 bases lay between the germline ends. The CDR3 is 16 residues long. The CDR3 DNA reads TGTGCCAGCAGCCCCCCGGGGGGGCGAACTAATGAAAAACTGTTTTTT. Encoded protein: CASSPPGGRTNEKLFF.

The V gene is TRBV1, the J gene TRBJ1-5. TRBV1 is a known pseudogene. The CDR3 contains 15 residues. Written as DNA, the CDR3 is TGCACCAGCAGCCAAGATTCGGGGAGCAATCAGCCCCAGCATTTT. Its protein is CTSSQDSGSNQPQHF.

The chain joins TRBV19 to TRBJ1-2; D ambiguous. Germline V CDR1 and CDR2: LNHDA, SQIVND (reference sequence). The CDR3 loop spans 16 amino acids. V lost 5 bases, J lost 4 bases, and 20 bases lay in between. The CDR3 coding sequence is TGTGCCAGTAGTCCCCATTCCGGGAGGATCCCCTATGGCTACACCTTC. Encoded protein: CASSPHSGRIPYGYTF.

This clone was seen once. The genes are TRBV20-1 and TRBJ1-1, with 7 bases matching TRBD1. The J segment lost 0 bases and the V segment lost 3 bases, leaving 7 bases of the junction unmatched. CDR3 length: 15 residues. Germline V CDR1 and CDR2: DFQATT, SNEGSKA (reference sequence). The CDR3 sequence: CSASGQDNLNTEAFF. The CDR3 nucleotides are TGCAGTGCTAGTGGACAGGACAACCTGAACACTGAAGCTTTCTTT.

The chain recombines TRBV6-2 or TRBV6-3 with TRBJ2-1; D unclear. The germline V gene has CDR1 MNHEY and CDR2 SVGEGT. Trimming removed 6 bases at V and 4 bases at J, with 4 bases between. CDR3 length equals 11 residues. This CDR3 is CASSTYNEQFF. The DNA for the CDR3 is TGTGCCAGCAGCACTTACAATGAGCAGTTCTTC.

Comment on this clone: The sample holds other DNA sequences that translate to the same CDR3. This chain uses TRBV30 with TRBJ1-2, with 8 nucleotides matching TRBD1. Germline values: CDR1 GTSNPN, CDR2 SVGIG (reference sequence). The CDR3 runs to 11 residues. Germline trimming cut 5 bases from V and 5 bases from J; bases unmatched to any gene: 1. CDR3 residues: CAWDRGYGYTF. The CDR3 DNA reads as TGTGCCTGGGACAGGGGATATGGCTACACCTTC.

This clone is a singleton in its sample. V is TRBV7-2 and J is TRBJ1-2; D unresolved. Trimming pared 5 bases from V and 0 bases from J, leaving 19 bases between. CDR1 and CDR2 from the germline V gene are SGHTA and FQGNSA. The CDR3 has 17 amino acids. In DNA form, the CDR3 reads TGTGCCAGCAGCGTGGGGTTGGCAGCGGCTACTAACTATGGCTACACCTTC. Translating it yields CASSVGLAAATNYGYTF.

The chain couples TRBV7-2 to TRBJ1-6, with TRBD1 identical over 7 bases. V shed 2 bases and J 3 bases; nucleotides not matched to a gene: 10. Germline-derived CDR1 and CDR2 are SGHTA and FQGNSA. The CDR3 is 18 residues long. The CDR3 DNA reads TGTGCCAGCAGCTTAAGGGGCCCGACAGGGCGCTATAATTCACCCCTCCACTTT. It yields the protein CASSLRGPTGRYNSPLHF. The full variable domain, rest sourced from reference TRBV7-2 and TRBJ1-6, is GAGVSQSPSNKVTEKGKDVELRCDPISGHTALYWYRQSLGQGLEFLIYFQGNSAPDKSGLPSDRFSAERTGGSVSTLTIQRTQQEDSAVYLCASSLRGPTGRYNSPLHFGNGTRLTVT.